These 28 T cell receptor beta chains were sequenced from one sample in a study of cytomegalovirus exposure and HLA in healthy donors. Researchers ran the PCR with 60 Vbeta and 13 Jbeta primers. Only in-frame clones appear in the TCRdb table, and some are missing; sequencing was by immunoSEQ multiplex PCR. The sample lists 130,000 to 150,000 clones; 60% to 85% were seen once. Sequenced input: PBMCs. These receptors all come from a man aged 18-30 years in good health and CMV-seronegative.

The rearrangement links TRBV5-1 to TRBJ1-1; no clear D gene. Germline CDR1 reads SGHRS; CDR2 reads YFSETQ. The V end lost 1 base, the J end lost 4 bases, and 23 bases lay between the germline ends. The CDR3 runs 18 residues. The CDR3 sequence is CASSLSAGPGIDGTEAFF. CDR3 DNA: TGCGCCAGCAGCTTGTCAGCCGGACCGGGAATAGATGGCACTGAAGCTTTCTTT.

This clone occurred a few times. V gene TRBV28 combines with J gene TRBJ1-1; TRBD1 aligns across 8 bases. Germline V gene lookup returns CDR1 MDHEN and CDR2 SYDVKM. This CDR3 has 13 amino acids. The trim removed 7 bases at V and 5 bases at J, leaving 6 bases unmatched. The DNA for the CDR3 is TGTGCCAGCACCTCCAGGGGGCGAACTGAAGCTTTCTTT. It codes for CASTSRGRTEAFF.

In DNA form, the CDR3 reads TGTGCCAGCAGCTCCCCCGGGGAGCAGTTCTTC. This sequence encodes CASSSPGEQFF. V usage is TRBV9 and J usage is TRBJ2-1, with D unclear. CDR3 length: 11 residues. Trimming took off 4 bases at V and 10 bases at J, with 9 bases between the two ends. Germline CDR1 and CDR2: SGDLS and YYNGEE. The variable domain in full, completed from reference TRBV9 and TRBJ2-1, reads DSGVTQTPKHLITATGQRVTLRCSPRSGDLSVYWYQQSLDQGLQFLIQYYNGEERAKGNILERFSAQQFPDLHSELNLSSLELGDSALYFCASSSPGEQFFGPGTRLTVL.

This clone was seen only once. This sequence joins TRBV28 and TRBJ2-3; D is possibly TRBD2 (6 bases). This CDR3 has 15 amino acids. The germline gives CDR1 MDHEN, CDR2 SYDVKM. V gave up 8 bases and J gave up 0 bases, with 15 bases separating them. CDR3 nucleotides: TGTGCCAGCCCACCTGGTGGACTAAGCACAGATACGCAGTATTTT. Amino acids: CASPPGGLSTDTQYF.

This clone was seen a few times. This chain joins TRBV30 and TRBJ2-1; 11 nucleotides agree with TRBD2. The J segment lost 4 bases and the V segment lost 4 bases, leaving 6 bases of the junction unmatched. The CDR3 runs 15 residues. Germline-derived CDR1 and CDR2 are GTSNPN and SVGIG (reference sequence). CDR3 region: CAWTSGTSGYNEQFF. The CDR3 DNA reads as TGTGCCTGGACCTCGGGGACTAGCGGTTACAATGAGCAGTTCTTC.

The rearrangement uses TRBV7-8 and TRBJ2-7; 8 bases map to TRBD1. CDR3 size: 15 residues. V dropped 5 bases and J dropped 3; count of bases not matched to a gene: 9. Germline CDR1 is SGHVS and CDR2 is FQNEAQ. DNA of the CDR3: TGTGCCAGCAGCCATACAGGGGGTGTAATCTACGAGCAGTACTTC. It is translated as CASSHTGGVIYEQYF.

The chain employs TRBV25-1 and TRBJ2-2, with 9 bases that match TRBD1. From germline, CDR1 is MGHDK and CDR2 SYGVNS. The CDR3 has 18 residues. V trimming: 3 bases; J trimming: 6 bases; junction bases outside the gene matches: 14. The CDR3 nucleotides are TGTGCCAGCAGTGATCTGGTCCCGGGACAGGGAAGATCCGGGGAGCTGTTTTTT. Amino acids: CASSDLVPGQGRSGELFF.

V gene TRBV19 combines with J gene TRBJ1-4; the D gene is possibly TRBD1 (6 bases). The CDR3 length is 13 residues. The V gene lost 5 bases and the J gene lost 7 bases, with 11 bases spanning the gap. The germline V gene has CDR1 LNHDA and CDR2 SQIVND (reference sequence). CDR3 sequence: CASSGQTVEKLFF. CDR3 in DNA: TGTGCCAGTAGTGGACAGACGGTTGAAAAACTGTTTTTT.

The chain carries TRBV7-8 and TRBJ1-3, with D tentatively TRBD1 (6 bases). V was pared by 5 bases and J by 4 bases, with 24 bases between. The germline V gene encodes CDR1 SGHVS and CDR2 FQNEAQ. The CDR3 is 18 residues long. Here the CDR3 reads CASSPGTRIRGTGNTIYF. CDR3 DNA: TGTGCCAGCAGCCCCGGGACACGTATCCGCGGTACGGGAAACACCATATATTTT.

The chain uses TRBV30 and TRBJ1-4; D gene unclear. The CDR3 is made up of 12 amino acids. The germline V gene encodes CDR1 GTSNPN and CDR2 SVGIG (reference sequence). V was trimmed by 2 bases and J by 13 bases, leaving 14 bases between them. DNA of the CDR3: TGTGCCTGGAGTCTCACCCGCGGTGGACTGTTTTTT. Protein: CAWSLTRGGLFF.

The CDR3 DNA follows: TGTGCCAGCAGCTTGTTGCCAGCGGGAGGATCAGATACGCAGTATTTT. Translating it yields CASSLLPAGGSDTQYF. The rearrangement links TRBV5-4 to TRBJ2-3; 9 positions agree with TRBD2. The V and J ends lost 1 base and 4 bases, in that order; junction bases with no gene match: 7. CDR3 length: 16 residues. Germline values: CDR1 SGHNT, CDR2 YYREEE (reference sequence).

This sequence joins TRBV5-1 and TRBJ2-7; D is possibly TRBD1 (6 bases). The CDR3 has 13 amino acids. Trimming removed 4 bases at V and 5 bases at J, with 13 bases between. Germline V CDR1 and CDR2: SGHRS, YFSETQ. In nucleotides, the CDR3 is TGCGCCAGCAGCGGGAACAGGGCCCACGAGCAGTACTTC. It encodes CASSGNRAHEQYF.

DNA for the CDR3: TGTGCCAGCAGCTTGGCAGGACAGGGCACTGAAGCTTTCTTT. It encodes CASSLAGQGTEAFF. V is TRBV5-4 and J is TRBJ1-1; 8 bases align to TRBD1. The CDR3 is 14 amino acids. Germline CDR1 and CDR2: SGHNT and YYREEE (reference sequence). V lost 0 bases and J lost 4; bases outside the gene matches: 2.

This clone was counted between two and nine times. J is TRBJ2-1 and V is TRBV6-5; D might be TRBD1 (7 bases). V lost 0 bases, J lost 2 bases, and 11 bases lay in between. The CDR3 runs 16 residues. CDR1 is MNHEY, CDR2 SVGAGI, per germline. The CDR3 bases are TGTGCCAGCAGTTACTCGCCAGGGGGGACCTACAATGAGCAGTTCTTC. Translated, it gives CASSYSPGGTYNEQFF.

The chain employs TRBV30 and TRBJ1-2; D possibly corresponds to TRBD1 (6 bases). In germline, CDR1 is GTSNPN, CDR2 SVGIG (reference sequence). V lost 0 bases and J 5 bases, leaving 7 bases between the germline ends. This CDR3 is built from 12 residues. The CDR3 DNA reads as TGTGCCTGGAGTGTGACAGGTTATGGCTACACCTTC. This gives the protein CAWSVTGYGYTF.

The rearrangement uses TRBV6-5 and TRBJ2-7, with TRBD1 as a possible D gene (6 bases). Trimming took off 0 bases at V and 4 bases at J, with 7 bases between the two ends. CDR3 length: 13 amino acids. The germline gives CDR1 MNHEY, CDR2 SVGAGI. The DNA for the CDR3 is TGTGCCAGCAGTTACTCAACAGGGTACGAGCAGTACTTC. Translation gives CASSYSTGYEQYF.

CDR3 nucleotide sequence: TGCGCCAGCAGCTTGGGTGGCTACAGTCAAGAGACCCAGTACTTC. This translates into CASSLGGYSQETQYF. V and J are TRBV5-1 and TRBJ2-5; D is ambiguous. This CDR3 region has 15 residues. V lost 0 bases, J lost 2 bases, and 11 bases lay in between. The germline gives CDR1 SGHRS, CDR2 YFSETQ.

This rearrangement joins TRBV19 to TRBJ2-1; TRBD2 aligns across 7 bases. Looked up from germline, CDR1 is LNHDA and CDR2 is SQIVND (reference sequence). The V and J ends lost 5 bases and 1 base, in that order; junction bases with no gene match: 8. The CDR3 runs to 16 residues. The CDR3, as DNA: TGTGCCAGTAGTGGGGCGGGAGAGCGGTCCTACAATGAGCAGTTCTTC. It translates to CASSGAGERSYNEQFF.

This clone showed up just a few times. The chain employs TRBV6-5 and TRBJ1-5; weak D call: TRBD1 (6 bases). Trimming took 4 bases from V and 3 from J, leaving 13 bases between them. Germline CDR1 and CDR2: MNHEY and SVGAGI. CDR3 length: 15 amino acids. The CDR3 loop reads CASSSLRGPNQPQHF. The CDR3 region has the DNA TGTGCCAGCAGTTCCCTCAGGGGCCCCAATCAGCCCCAGCATTTT.

This clone was detected once. J is TRBJ1-1 and V is TRBV11-3; perhaps TRBD1 as D (6 bases). Germline values: CDR1 SGHNT, CDR2 YENEEA. CDR3 length: 15 residues. V was shortened by 1 base and J by 1 base, with 10 bases between the two germline ends. In DNA form, the CDR3 reads TGTGCCAGCAGCTTAGCTACAGGGCGGAACACTGAAGCTTTCTTT. Its translation is CASSLATGRNTEAFF.

This clone occurred once. The chain couples TRBV9 to TRBJ1-4; D gene ambiguous. Germline CDR1 SGDLS, CDR2 YYNGEE. The CDR3 contains 14 residues. With 3 bases removed from V and 0 bases from J, the gap between germline ends came to 6 bases. As DNA, the CDR3 is TGTGCCAGCAGCGCGACAACAACTAATGAAAAACTGTTTTTT. Protein product: CASSATTTNEKLFF.

The chain joins TRBV5-1 to TRBJ2-7, with a possible D match to TRBD2 (7 bases). The CDR3 consists of 15 residues. V was cut by 0 bases and J by 1 base, with 11 bases left in between. CDR1 is SGHRS and CDR2 is YFSETQ in the germline V gene. DNA of the CDR3: TGCGCCAGCAGCTTGGAGGCGGGGGCTTCCTACGAGCAGTACTTC. Its translation is CASSLEAGASYEQYF.

The chain has TRBV5-6 and TRBJ2-5; unclear D gene. CDR1 is SGHDT and CDR2 is YYEEEE in the germline V gene. The length of the CDR3 is 15 residues. With 1 base removed from V and 2 bases from J, the gap between germline ends came to 12 bases. CDR3 residues: CASSLYSTLQETQYF. The CDR3 DNA is TGTGCCAGCAGCTTGTACAGCACCCTACAAGAGACCCAGTACTTC.

The V gene is TRBV28, the J gene TRBJ1-5; tentative D call: TRBD1 (6 bases). The germline V gene encodes CDR1 MDHEN and CDR2 SYDVKM. CDR3 size: 14 residues. Trimming stripped 8 bases from V and 6 bases from J, with 17 bases between. The CDR3 protein is CASRPGGRRQPQHF. The CDR3 coding sequence is TGTGCCAGCCGACCTGGGGGCCGTCGTCAGCCCCAGCATTTT.

J is TRBJ2-4 and V is TRBV5-6; 10 positions agree with TRBD2. Germline V gene sequence: CDR1 SGHDT, CDR2 YYEEEE. CDR3 length: 17 amino acids. J gave up 8 bases and V 0 bases, and 11 bases lay outside the gene matches. Here the CDR3 DNA reads TGTGCCAGCAGCTTGGCCGGACTAGCGGAGGAGATGTACATTCAGTACTTC. This encodes CASSLAGLAEEMYIQYF.

V and J are TRBV5-4 and TRBJ2-7; D may be TRBD2 (6 bases). The CDR3 loop spans 14 amino acids. Trimming left V 2 bases short and J 2 bases short, with 11 bases between. The germline V gene encodes CDR1 SGHNT and CDR2 YYREEE (reference sequence). CDR3 in DNA: TGTGCCAGCAGCTTCGGCGGGGTCACCTACGAGCAGTACTTC. As protein: CASSFGGVTYEQYF.

The CDR3 loop reads CASSHDIQGFYGYTF. CDR3 nucleotide sequence: TGCGCCAGCAGCCACGACATTCAGGGGTTCTATGGCTACACCTTC. The rearrangement joins TRBV4-1 to TRBJ1-2; D is perhaps TRBD1 (6 bases). CDR1 and CDR2 from the germline V gene are MGHRA and YSYEKL. V lost 3 bases to trimming and J lost 4 bases, with 15 bases between them. The CDR3 runs to 15 residues.

The genes are TRBV5-5 and TRBJ2-1; D not certain. Germline values: CDR1 SGHKS, CDR2 YYEKEE (reference sequence). The CDR3 has 16 residues. V lost 0 bases and J lost 0, with 10 bases in between. CDR3 bases: TGTGCCAGCAGCTTGGTCCCGATGAGCTCCTACAATGAGCAGTTCTTC. Its protein product is CASSLVPMSSYNEQFF.